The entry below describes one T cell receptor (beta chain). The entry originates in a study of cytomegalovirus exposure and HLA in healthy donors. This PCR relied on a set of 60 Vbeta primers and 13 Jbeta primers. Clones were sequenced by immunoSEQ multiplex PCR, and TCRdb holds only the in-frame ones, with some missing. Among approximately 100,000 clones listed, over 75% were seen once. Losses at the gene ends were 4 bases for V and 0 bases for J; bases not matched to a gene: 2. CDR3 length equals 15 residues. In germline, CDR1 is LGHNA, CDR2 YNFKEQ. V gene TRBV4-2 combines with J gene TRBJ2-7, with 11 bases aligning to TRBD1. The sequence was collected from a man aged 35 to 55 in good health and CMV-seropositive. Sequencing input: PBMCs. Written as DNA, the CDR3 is TGTGCCAGCAGCCGAGGGACAGGGGGCTCCTACGAGCAGTACTTC. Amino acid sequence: CASSRGTGGSYEQYF.